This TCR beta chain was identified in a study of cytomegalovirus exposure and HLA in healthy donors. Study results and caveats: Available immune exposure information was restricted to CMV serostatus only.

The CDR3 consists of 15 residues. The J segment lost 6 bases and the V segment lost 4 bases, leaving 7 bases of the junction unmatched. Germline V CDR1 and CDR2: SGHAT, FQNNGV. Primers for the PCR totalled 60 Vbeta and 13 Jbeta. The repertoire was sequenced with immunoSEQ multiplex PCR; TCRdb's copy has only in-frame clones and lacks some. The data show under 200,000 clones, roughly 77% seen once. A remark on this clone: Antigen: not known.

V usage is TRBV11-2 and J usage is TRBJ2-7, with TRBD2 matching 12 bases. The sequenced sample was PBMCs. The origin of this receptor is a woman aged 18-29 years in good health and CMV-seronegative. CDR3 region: CASSSRLAGDLEQYF. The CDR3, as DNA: TGTGCCAGCAGCTCCCGACTAGCGGGAGATCTCGAGCAGTACTTC. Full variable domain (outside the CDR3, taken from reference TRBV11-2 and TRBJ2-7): EAGVAQSPRYKIIEKRQSVAFWCNPISGHATLYWYQQILGQGPKLLIQFQNNGVVDDSQLPKDRFSAERLKGVDSTLKIQPAKLEDSAVYLCASSSRLAGDLEQYFGPGTRLTVT.